The T cell receptor (beta chain) under discussion was sequenced for a study of T cells expressing NK-cell markers. Background on the study: Sorted CD3+CD56-NKG2C+, CD3+CD56+NKG2C- and CD3+CD56+NKG2C+ T cells were the source of the TCR beta repertoires.

The V gene's germline CDR1 is MNHEY and CDR2 SVGAGI. The CDR3 covers 18 residues. Notes on the study in general: Of CD8+ T cells, roughly 1.0-8% belonged to dominant NKG2C+ clonotypes in six donors.

A 5'RACE template switching approach incorporating UMIs was used to make TCR beta cDNA. Each CDR3 protein gets one entry in TCRdb, which reprocessed the 5' RACE reads and gives no DNA. This sample's table has 350,000 to 450,000 distinct CDR3 sequences. On this clonotype: Its antigen remains unknown.

This chain links TRBV6-5 with TRBJ1-5; absent DNA, TCRdb's TRBD1 call cannot be checked. The source is a man aged 18-70 years in good health. Sequenced: blood T cells: a sorted CD56 or NKG2C T cell subset, CD4+ or CD8+ T cells, or bulk PBMC T cells (not recorded which). Here the CDR3 reads CASSYSQGGGISNQPQHF.